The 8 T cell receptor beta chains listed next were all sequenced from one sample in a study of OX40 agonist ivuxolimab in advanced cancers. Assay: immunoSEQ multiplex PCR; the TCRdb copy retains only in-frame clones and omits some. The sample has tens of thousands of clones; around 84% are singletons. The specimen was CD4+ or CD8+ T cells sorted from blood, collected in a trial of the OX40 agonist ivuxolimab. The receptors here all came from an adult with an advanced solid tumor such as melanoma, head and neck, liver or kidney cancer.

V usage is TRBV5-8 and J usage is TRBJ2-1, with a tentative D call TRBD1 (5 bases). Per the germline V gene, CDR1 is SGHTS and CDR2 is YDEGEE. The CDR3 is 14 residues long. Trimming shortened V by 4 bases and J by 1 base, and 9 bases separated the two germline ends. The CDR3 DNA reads TGTGCCAGCAGCCTCTCAGGGTCCTACAATGAGCAGTTCTTC. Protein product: CASSLSGSYNEQFF. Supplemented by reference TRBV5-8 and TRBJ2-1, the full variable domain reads EAGVTQSPTHLIKTRGQQATLRCSPISGHTSVYWYQQALGLGLQFLLWYDEGEERNRGNFPPRFSGRQFPNYSSELNVNALELEDSALYLCASSLSGSYNEQFFGPGTRLTVL.

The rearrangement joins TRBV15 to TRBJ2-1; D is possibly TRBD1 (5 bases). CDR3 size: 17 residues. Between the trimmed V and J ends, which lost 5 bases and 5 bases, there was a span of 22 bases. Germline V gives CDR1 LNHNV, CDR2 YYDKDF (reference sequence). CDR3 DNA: TGTGCCACCAGCGGCTCCTCCGGTGGGGCCTACAACAATGAGCAGTTCTTC. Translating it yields CATSGSSGGAYNNEQFF.

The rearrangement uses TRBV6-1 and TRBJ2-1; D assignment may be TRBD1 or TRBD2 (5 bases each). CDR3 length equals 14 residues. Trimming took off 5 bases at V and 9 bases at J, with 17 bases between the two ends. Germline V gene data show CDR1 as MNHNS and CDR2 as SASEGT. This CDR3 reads CASSPGDGTLEQFF. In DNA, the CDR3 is TGTGCCAGCAGTCCTGGGGACGGAACCCTTGAGCAGTTCTTC.

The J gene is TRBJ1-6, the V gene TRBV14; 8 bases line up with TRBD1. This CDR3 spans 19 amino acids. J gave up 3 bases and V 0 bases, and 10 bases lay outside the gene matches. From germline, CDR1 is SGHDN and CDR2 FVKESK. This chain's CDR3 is CASSQDPGRGLFYNSPLHF. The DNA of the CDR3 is TGTGCCAGCAGCCAAGATCCAGGCAGGGGGCTATTCTATAATTCACCCCTCCACTTT.

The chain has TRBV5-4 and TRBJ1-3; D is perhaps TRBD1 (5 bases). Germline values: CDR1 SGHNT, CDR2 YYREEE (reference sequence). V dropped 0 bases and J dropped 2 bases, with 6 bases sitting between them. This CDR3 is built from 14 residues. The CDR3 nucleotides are TGTGCCAGCAGCTTGGGCAGGGCTGGAAACACCATATATTTT. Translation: CASSLGRAGNTIYF. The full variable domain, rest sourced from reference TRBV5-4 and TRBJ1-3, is ETGVTQSPTHLIKTRGQQVTLRCSSQSGHNTVSWYQQALGQGPQFIFQYYREEENGRGNFPPRFSGLQFPNYSSELNVNALELDDSALYLCASSLGRAGNTIYFGEGSWLTVV.

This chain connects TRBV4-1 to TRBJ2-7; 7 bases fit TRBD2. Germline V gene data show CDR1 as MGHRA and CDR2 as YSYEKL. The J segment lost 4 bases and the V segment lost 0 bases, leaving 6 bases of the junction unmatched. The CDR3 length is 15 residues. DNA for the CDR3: TGCGCCAGCAGCCAAGATTTGGCAGCGGGGTACGAGCAGTACTTC. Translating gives CASSQDLAAGYEQYF.

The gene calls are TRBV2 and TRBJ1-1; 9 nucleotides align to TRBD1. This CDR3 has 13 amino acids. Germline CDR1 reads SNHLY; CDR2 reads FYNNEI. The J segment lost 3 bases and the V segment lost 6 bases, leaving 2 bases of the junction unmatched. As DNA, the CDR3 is TGTGCCAGCAGGGGACAGGGCGACACTGAAGCTTTCTTT. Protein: CASRGQGDTEAFF.

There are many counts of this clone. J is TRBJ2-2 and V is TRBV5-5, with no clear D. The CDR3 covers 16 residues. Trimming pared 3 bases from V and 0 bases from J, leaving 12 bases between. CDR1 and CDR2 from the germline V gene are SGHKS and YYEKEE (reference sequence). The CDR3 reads CASSSPPDSNTGELFF. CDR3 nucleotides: TGTGCCAGCAGCTCTCCCCCCGACTCGAACACCGGGGAGCTGTTTTTT. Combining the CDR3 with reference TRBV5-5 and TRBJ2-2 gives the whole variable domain DAGVTQSPTHLIKTRGQQVTLRCSPISGHKSVSWYQQVLGQGPQFIFQYYEKEERGRGNFPDRFSARQFPNYSSELNVNALLLGDSALYLCASSSPPDSNTGELFFGEGSRLTVL.